This TCR beta chain was recorded in a study of blood T cell repertoires in COVID-19 (dated by TCRdb to the early 2020s). At the level of the whole study: Samples covering the acute and convalescent phases of COVID-19 were provided by collaborators in the United States, Italy and Spain. The material from the prospective study consisted of cDNA or gDNA derived from T cells, B-cell-depleted T cells, or PBMCs. Subjects who had been exposed to COVID-19, were actively infected with it, or had recovered from it provided the deeply sampled blood TCRbeta repertoires that made up the dataset. A freely available public database, intended as a resource for researchers studying the immune response to SARS-CoV-2, is where the repertoires were released. The samples were drawn from two sources: the first 160 participants of the ongoing ImmuneRACE study, and approximately 1,300 subjects contributed by 6 global collaborators. Sample metadata almost always included a de-identified subject ID, COVID-19 status, age in years and sex. Where available, HLA class I and class II types were taken from metadata supplied by the sample provider and were not determined by assay-based typing. What the work shows at the level of the full study, not this receptor alone: Clinical and demographic metadata were provided uncurated, with the amount varying by source and participant.

The collaborating institutions used their own protocols to collect whole blood in K2EDTA tubes. For TCRbeta analysis, collaborator samples were shipped as frozen whole blood, as isolated PBMCs, or as DNA extracted from either sample type. Cut back by 5 bases and 4 bases, the V and J ends lie 17 bases apart. The CDR3 covers 16 residues, taking in both the cysteine and the phenylalanine. Only CDR3 DNA remains: 48 bases, in frame from the first base. Per the germline V gene, MDHEN is the CDR1 and SYDVKM is the CDR2. This clone was observed a single time. This clone's antigen is unknown. The record has no base qualities; no much larger clone is one base away. The immunoSEQ Assay, a bias-controlled multiplex PCR, was used to amplify TCRbeta CDR3 regions from genomic DNA. Per the source publication's procedure: Nucleated cell counts per sample were estimated from amplification of reference gene primers within the assay. To quantify the absolute abundance of each unique TCRbeta CDR3 rearrangement, sequence reads were collapsed and filtered. Productive Simpson clonality was computed per sample as the square root of Simpson's diversity index over productive rearrangements. TCRdb obtained this table from immuneACCESS and retained in-frame rearrangements with V and J assigned. These tables miss some clones; where compared with another copy, unresolved V genes account for less than half of the shortfall, and the remainder is unexplained. For V, J and clone size, that table is used; D and trimming come from the DNA. The sample data list fewer than 40,000 clones, and 89% of these were observed just once. Under 30% of the sample is in the top ten clones.

The TCR sequence derives from a man aged 80 or over with acute or convalescent COVID-19. The sample taken for sequencing was peripheral blood. This sequence uses TRBV28 and TRBJ2-2; the D gene is perhaps TRBD2, on 5 matching bases. The base sequence is TGTGCCAGCAGTACCCTCGGAGGACGGGCCACCGGGGAGCTGTTTTTT. This yields the protein CASSTLGGRATGELFF.